Below, 10 T cell receptor beta chains from the same sample are listed, as sequenced in a study of cytomegalovirus exposure and HLA in healthy donors. The PCR employed 60 Vbeta primers together with 13 Jbeta primers. The repertoire was sequenced with immunoSEQ multiplex PCR; TCRdb's copy has only in-frame clones and lacks some. The repertoire has 190,000 or so clones, roughly 78% of them found once; the top ten carry 0.65%. Sequences were obtained from PBMCs. These receptor sequences come from a boy younger than 18 in good health and CMV-seronegative.

This rearrangement joins TRBV5-6 to TRBJ1-4; 9 bases are a match to TRBD1. The germline CDR1 and CDR2 sequences are SGHDT and YYEEEE. J gave up 7 bases and V 0 bases, and 7 bases lay outside the gene matches. The CDR3 is 16 amino acids. CDR3 coding DNA: TGTGCCAGCAGCTTGGCCACAGACAGGGGGGGTGAAAAACTGTTTTTT. Translation: CASSLATDRGGEKLFF.

The chain recombines TRBV28 with TRBJ2-3; possibly TRBD2 for D (5 bases). The CDR3 has 19 amino acids. CDR1 and CDR2 (germline): MDHEN, SYDVKM. Trimming cost V 6 bases and J 3 bases, with 28 bases left between them. In DNA form, the CDR3 reads TGTGCCAGCAGCCGGATTTTTGAGTGGTGGGGAGAGGGTACAGATACGCAGTATTTT. It is translated as CASSRIFEWWGEGTDTQYF.

The chain recombines TRBV4-1 with TRBJ2-1; 7 bases agree with TRBD1. CDR1 is MGHRA, CDR2 YSYEKL, per germline. Trimming cost V 4 bases and J 3 bases; bases outside gene matches: 6. The CDR3 contains 15 residues. CDR3: CASSPMGQFYNEQFF. The CDR3 DNA sequence: TGCGCCAGCAGCCCGATGGGACAGTTCTACAATGAGCAGTTCTTC.

The J gene is TRBJ2-5, the V gene TRBV5-4; the match to TRBD2 covers 12 bases. The CDR3 covers 15 residues. CDR1 is SGHNT, CDR2 YYREEE, per germline (reference sequence). V was clipped by 4 bases and J by 4 bases; unmatched bases: 5. CDR3 coding DNA: TGTGCCAGCAGCCGCGGACTAGCGGGACCAGAGACCCAGTACTTC. Translation: CASSRGLAGPETQYF.

This chain joins TRBV21-1 and TRBJ2-7; the table's D gene call, TRBD2, was not cross checked with the DNA. TRBV21-1 is a known pseudogene. The length of the CDR3 is 14 residues. The CDR3 spells CASRGTSDSYEQYF. As DNA, the CDR3 is TGTGCCAGCAGAGGGACTAGCGACTCCTACGAGCAGTACTTC.

This clone was detected once. The gene calls are TRBV19 and TRBJ2-7, with TRBD1 matching over 7 bases. The CDR3 has 12 amino acids. Germline loops: CDR1 LNHDA, CDR2 SQIVND (reference sequence). V trimming: 3 bases; J trimming: 8 bases; junction bases outside the gene matches: 4. The CDR3 loop reads CASSIPTGKQYF. The CDR3 coding sequence is TGTGCCAGTAGTATTCCGACAGGGAAGCAGTACTTC.

The chain couples TRBV27 to TRBJ2-1; 12 bases line up with TRBD1. Germline CDR1 reads MNHEY; CDR2 reads SMNVEV (reference sequence). Trimming took 6 bases from V and 8 from J; bases not matched to a gene: 8. There are 15 residues in the CDR3. CDR3 in DNA: TGTGCCAGCAGCCCCTCCGGGACAGGGGGCGATGAGCAGTTCTTC. It yields the protein CASSPSGTGGDEQFF.

This chain links TRBV7-2 with TRBJ2-6; 10 positions match TRBD2. The V gene's germline CDR1 is SGHTA and CDR2 FQGNSA. The J segment lost 0 bases and the V segment lost 5 bases, leaving 4 bases of the junction unmatched. This CDR3 has 17 amino acids. In DNA, the CDR3 is TGTGCCAGCAGCAGAGCGGGGGGGTCCTCTGGGGCCAACGTCCTGACTTTC. Encoded protein: CASSRAGGSSGANVLTF.

V and J are TRBV6-5 and TRBJ2-7, with a weak D call TRBD1 (6 bases). Germline CDR1 reads MNHEY; CDR2 reads SVGAGI. The CDR3 has 15 amino acids. The ends were cut back, 6 bases at V and 6 bases at J, with 21 bases in the middle. The CDR3 DNA reads as TGTGCCAGCAGCGGGACACACCAAGGGGCTGCCGAGCAGTACTTC. Translated, it gives CASSGTHQGAAEQYF.

The CDR3 DNA follows: TGCGCCAGCATGTTGCAGACTAGCACAGATACGCAGTATTTT. As protein: CASMLQTSTDTQYF. The chain carries TRBV5-1 and TRBJ2-3; no firm D call. There are 14 residues in the CDR3. The germline gives CDR1 SGHRS, CDR2 YFSETQ. V was clipped by 6 bases and J by 0 bases, with 11 bases between them. Supplemented by reference TRBV5-1 and TRBJ2-3, the full variable domain reads KAGVTQTPRYLIKTRGQQVTLSCSPISGHRSVSWYQQTPGQGLQFLFEYFSETQRNKGNFPGRFSGRQFSNSRSEMNVSTLELGDSALYLCASMLQTSTDTQYFGPGTRLTVL.